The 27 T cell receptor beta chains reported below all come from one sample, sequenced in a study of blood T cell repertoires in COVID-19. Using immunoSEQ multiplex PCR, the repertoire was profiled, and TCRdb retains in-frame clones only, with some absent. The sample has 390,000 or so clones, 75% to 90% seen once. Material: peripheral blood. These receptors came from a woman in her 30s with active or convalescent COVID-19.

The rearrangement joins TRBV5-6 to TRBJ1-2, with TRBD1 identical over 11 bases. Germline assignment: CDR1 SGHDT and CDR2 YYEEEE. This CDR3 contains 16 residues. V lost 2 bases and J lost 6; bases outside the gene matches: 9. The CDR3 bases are TGTGCCAGCAGCTTCCTTGGACAGGGGGCGCAGGATGGCTACACCTTC. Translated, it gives CASSFLGQGAQDGYTF.

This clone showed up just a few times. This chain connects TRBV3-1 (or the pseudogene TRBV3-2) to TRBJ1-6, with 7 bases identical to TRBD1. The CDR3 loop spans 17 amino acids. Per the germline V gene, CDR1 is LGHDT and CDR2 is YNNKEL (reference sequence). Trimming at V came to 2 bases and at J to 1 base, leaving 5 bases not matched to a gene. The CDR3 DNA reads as TGTGCCAGCAGCCAAACACAGGGGAGGTCCTATAATTCACCCCTCCACTTT. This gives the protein CASSQTQGRSYNSPLHF.

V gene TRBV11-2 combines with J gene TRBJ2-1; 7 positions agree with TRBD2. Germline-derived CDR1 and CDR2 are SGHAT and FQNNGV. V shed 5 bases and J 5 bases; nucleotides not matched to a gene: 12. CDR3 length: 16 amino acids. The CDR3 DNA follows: TGTGCCAGCAGCCCCCAAGTAGGGGAGGGGAACAATGAGCAGTTCTTC. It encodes CASSPQVGEGNNEQFF.

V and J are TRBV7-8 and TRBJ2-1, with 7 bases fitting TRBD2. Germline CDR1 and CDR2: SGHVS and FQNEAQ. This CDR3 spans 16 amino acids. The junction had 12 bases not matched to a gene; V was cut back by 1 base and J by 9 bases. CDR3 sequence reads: CASSLEGAYGGSEQFF. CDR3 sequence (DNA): TGTGCCAGCAGCTTAGAAGGTGCATACGGGGGGAGTGAGCAGTTCTTC.

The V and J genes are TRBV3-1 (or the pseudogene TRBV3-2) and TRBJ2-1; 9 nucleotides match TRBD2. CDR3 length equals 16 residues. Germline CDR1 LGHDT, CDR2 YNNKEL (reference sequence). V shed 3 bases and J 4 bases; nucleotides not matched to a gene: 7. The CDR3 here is CASSHLALAGYNEQFF. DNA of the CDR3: TGTGCCAGCAGCCATTTAGCCCTAGCGGGGTACAATGAGCAGTTCTTC.

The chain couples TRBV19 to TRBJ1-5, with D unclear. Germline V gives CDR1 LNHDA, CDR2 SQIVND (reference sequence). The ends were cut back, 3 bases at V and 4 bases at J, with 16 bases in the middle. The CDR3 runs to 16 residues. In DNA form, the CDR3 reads TGTGCCAGTAGTATTAGGAGGCAGGTGGAGAATCAGCCCCAGCATTTT. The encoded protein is CASSIRRQVENQPQHF.

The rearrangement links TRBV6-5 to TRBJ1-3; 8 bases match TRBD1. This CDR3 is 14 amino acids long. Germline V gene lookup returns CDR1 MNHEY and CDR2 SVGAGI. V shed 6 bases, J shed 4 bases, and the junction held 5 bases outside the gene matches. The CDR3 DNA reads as TGTGCCAGCAGCTCAGGGGGCTTGGGAAACACCATATATTTT. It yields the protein CASSSGGLGNTIYF.

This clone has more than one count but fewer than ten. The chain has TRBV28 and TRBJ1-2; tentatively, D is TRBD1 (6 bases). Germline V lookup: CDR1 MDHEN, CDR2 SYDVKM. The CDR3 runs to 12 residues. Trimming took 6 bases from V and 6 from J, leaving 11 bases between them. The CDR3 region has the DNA TGTGCCAGCAGGACAGGACCGGATGGCTACACCTTC. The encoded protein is CASRTGPDGYTF.

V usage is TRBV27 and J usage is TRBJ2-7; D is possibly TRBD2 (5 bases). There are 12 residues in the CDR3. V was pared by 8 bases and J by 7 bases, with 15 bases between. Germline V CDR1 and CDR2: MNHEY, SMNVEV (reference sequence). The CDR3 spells CASGETPGEQYF. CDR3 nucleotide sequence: TGTGCCAGCGGGGAGACACCTGGGGAGCAGTACTTC.

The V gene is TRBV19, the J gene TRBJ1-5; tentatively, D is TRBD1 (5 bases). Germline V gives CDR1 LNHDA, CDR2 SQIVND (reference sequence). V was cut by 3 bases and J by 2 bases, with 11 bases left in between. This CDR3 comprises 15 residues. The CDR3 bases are TGTGCCAGTAGTATGGGGCAGGGTGGCAATCAGCCCCAGCATTTT. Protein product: CASSMGQGGNQPQHF.

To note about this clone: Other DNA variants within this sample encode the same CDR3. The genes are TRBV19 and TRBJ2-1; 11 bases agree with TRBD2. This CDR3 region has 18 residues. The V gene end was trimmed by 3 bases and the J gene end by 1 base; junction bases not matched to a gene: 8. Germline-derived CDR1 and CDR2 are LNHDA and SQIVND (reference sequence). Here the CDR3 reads CASSIGLAGGSSYNEQFF. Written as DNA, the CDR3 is TGTGCCAGTAGTATTGGGCTAGCGGGGGGTTCATCCTACAATGAGCAGTTCTTC. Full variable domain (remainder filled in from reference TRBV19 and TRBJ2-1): DGGITQSPKYLFRKEGQNVTLSCEQNLNHDAMYWYRQDPGQGLRLIYYSQIVNDFQKGDIAEGYSVSREKKESFPLTVTSAQKNPTAFYLCASSIGLAGGSSYNEQFFGPGTRLTVL.

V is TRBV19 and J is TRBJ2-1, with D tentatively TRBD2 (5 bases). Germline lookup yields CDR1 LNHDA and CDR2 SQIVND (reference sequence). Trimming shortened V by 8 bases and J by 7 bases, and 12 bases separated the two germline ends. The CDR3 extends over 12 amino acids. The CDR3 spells CASSTSGNEQFF. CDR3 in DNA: TGTGCCAGTTCCACCAGCGGAAATGAGCAGTTCTTC.

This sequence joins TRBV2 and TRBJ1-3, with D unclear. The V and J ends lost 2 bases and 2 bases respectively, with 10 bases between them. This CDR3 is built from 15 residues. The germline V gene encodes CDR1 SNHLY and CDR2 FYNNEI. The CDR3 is CASSEQESTGNTIYF. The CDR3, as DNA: TGTGCCAGCAGTGAACAGGAAAGTACTGGAAACACCATATATTTT.

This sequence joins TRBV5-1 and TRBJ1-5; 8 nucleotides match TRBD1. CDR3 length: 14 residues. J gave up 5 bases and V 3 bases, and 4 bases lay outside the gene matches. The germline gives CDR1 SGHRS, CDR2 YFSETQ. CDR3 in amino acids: CASSSGGYDQPQHF. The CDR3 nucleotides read TGCGCCAGCAGCTCAGGGGGCTACGATCAGCCCCAGCATTTT.

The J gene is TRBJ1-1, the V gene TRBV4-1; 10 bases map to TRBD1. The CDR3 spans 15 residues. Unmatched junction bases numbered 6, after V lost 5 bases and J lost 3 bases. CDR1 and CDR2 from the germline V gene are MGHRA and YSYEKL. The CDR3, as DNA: TGCGCCAGCAGCAAGCGACAGGGGGCGGACACTGAAGCTTTCTTT. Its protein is CASSKRQGADTEAFF.

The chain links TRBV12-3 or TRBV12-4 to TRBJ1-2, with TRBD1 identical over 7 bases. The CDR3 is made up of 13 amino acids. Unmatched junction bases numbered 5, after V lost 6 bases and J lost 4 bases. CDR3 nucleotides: TGTGCCAGCAGCACAGGGGATCCCTATGGCTACACCTTC. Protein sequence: CASSTGDPYGYTF.

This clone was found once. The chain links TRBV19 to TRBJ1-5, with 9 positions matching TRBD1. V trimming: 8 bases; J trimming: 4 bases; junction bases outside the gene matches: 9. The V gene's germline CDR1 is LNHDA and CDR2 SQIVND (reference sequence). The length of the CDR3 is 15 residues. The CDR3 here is CASHNRGQGNQPQHF. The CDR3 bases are TGTGCCAGTCATAACCGAGGACAGGGGAATCAGCCCCAGCATTTT.

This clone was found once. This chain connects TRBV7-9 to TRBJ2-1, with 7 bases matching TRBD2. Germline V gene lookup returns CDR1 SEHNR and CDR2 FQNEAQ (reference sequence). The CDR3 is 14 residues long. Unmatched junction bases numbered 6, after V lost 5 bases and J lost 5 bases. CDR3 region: CASSLGLPNNEQFF. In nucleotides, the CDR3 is TGTGCCAGCAGCCTGGGACTACCGAACAATGAGCAGTTCTTC.

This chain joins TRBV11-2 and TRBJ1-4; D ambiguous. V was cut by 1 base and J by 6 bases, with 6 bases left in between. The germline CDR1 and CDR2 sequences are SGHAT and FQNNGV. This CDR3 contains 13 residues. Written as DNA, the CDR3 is TGTGCCAGCAGCTTAGCGAACTATGAAAAACTGTTTTTT. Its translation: CASSLANYEKLFF.

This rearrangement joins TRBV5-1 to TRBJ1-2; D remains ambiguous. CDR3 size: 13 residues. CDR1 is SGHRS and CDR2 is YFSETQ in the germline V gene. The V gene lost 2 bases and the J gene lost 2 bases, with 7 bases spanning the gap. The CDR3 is CASSFSSNYGYTF. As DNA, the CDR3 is TGCGCCAGCAGCTTTAGCAGCAACTATGGCTACACCTTC.

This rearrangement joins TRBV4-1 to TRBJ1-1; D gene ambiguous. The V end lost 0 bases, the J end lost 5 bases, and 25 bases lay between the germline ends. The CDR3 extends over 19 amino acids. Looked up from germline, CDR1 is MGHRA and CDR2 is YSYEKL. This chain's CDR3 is CASSQEGWSHEGLETEAFF. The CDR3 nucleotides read TGCGCCAGCAGCCAAGAAGGGTGGTCCCACGAGGGTTTGGAGACTGAAGCTTTCTTT.

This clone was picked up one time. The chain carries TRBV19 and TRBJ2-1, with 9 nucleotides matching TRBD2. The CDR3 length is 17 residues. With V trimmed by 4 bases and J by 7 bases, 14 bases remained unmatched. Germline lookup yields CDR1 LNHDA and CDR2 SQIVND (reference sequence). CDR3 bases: TGTGCCAGTAGTAGAGCTCTAGGGCTAGCGGGGAAGAATGAGCAGTTCTTC. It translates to CASSRALGLAGKNEQFF.

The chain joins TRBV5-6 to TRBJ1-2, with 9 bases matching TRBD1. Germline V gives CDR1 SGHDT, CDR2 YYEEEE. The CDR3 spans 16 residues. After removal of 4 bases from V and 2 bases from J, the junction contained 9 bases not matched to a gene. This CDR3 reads CASSGTGSGSNYGYTF. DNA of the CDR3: TGTGCCAGCAGCGGGACAGGGTCGGGCTCAAACTATGGCTACACCTTC.

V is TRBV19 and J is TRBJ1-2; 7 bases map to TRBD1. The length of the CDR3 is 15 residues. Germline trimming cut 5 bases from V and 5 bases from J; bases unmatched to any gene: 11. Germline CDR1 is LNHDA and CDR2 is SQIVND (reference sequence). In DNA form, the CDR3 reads TGTGCCAGTAGTGCCCGCGCAGGGACAGCTTATGGCTACACCTTC. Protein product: CASSARAGTAYGYTF.

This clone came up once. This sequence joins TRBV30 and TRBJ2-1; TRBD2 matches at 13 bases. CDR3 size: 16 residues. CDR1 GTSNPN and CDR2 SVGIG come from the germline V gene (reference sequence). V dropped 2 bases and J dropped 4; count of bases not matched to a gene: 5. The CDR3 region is CAWSPGTSGMYNEQFF. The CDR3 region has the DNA TGTGCCTGGAGTCCCGGGACTAGCGGGATGTACAATGAGCAGTTCTTC.

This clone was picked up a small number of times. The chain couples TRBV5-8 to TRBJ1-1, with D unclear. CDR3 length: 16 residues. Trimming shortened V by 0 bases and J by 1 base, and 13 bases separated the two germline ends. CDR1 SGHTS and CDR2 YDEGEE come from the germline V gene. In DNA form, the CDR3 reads TGTGCCAGCAGCTTGGGAAAGGGTGGAGGGAACACTGAAGCTTTCTTT. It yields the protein CASSLGKGGGNTEAFF.

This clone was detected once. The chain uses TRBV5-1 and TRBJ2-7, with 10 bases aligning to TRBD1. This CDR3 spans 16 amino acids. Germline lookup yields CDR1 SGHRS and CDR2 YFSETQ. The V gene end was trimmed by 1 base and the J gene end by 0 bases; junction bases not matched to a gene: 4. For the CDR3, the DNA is TGCGCCAGCAGCTTGCCCCGGGACAGGGGCTCCTACGAGCAGTACTTC. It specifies CASSLPRDRGSYEQYF.